This TCR beta chain originates from a study of PD-1 blockade in classical Hodgkin lymphoma. Time point specified: cycle 4 day 1 (C4D1), after less than seven weeks of nivolumab. Every patient experienced relapse after autologous stem cell transplantation, and brentuximab vedotin exposure varied. Patients had relapsed/refractory classical Hodgkin lymphoma with complete response, partial response or progressive disease as best response. CDR3 size: 14 residues. V lost 7 bases and J 4 bases, leaving 14 bases between the germline ends. In germline, CDR1 is SNHLY, CDR2 FYNNEI. The table came from immunoSEQ multiplex PCR; TCRdb's copy has only in-frame clones and leaves some out. The sample shows roughly 20,000 clones, over 70% of them seen only once.

The source of this sequence is a human donor with classical Hodgkin lymphoma. Source: peripheral blood mononuclear cells (PBMCs), taken before the fourth cycle of nivolumab. The chain uses TRBV2 and TRBJ1-5; D is possibly TRBD1 (5 bases). CDR3 in amino acids: CASNTGVGNQPQHF. The CDR3 nucleotides read TGTGCCAGCAACACGGGGGTCGGGAATCAGCCCCAGCATTTT.